The sequence of this T cell receptor (beta chain) was determined in a study of T-cell reconstitution after alpha-beta-depleted transplantation in children. Study-wide findings and caveats: A year post-transplant, T-cell counts and diversity derived mostly from newly produced T cells. Where alpha-beta T cells came from about two months after transplant was reportedly several hundred expanded graft clones. Some patients' high day-60 TCRbeta diversity was attributed to recipient cells surviving conditioning.

The TCRbeta library was prepared with unique molecular identifiers. MiXCR, applied by TCRdb to the PCR reads, yields one record per CDR3 protein. This sample has 350,000 to 500,000 distinct CDR3 sequences, with around two fifths found just once. Germline V gene data show CDR1 as SGHRS and CDR2 as YFSETQ. There are 15 residues in the CDR3. V was clipped by 4 bases and J by 2 bases; unmatched bases: 4. Notes on this clonotype: Its antigen is unknown.

This specimen was PBMCs, taken before TCRalphabeta/CD19-depleted stem cell transplant. This chain links TRBV5-1 with TRBJ2-5, with 11 bases identical to TRBD2. This sequence originates from a girl aged 2 to 9 with aplastic anemia, due to receive a stem cell transplant. The CDR3 loop reads CASSGRLAGQETQYF. In DNA, the CDR3 is TGCGCCAGCAGCGGAAGACTAGCGGGGCAAGAGACCCAGTACTTC.